The clone carrying this T cell receptor beta chain was seen once. The antigen remains unidentified. Sequencing used immunoSEQ multiplex PCR; TCRdb keeps in-frame clones, though not all of them. The data contain roughly 53,000 clones, approximately 88% of them singletons. This record belongs to a study of OX40 agonist ivuxolimab in advanced cancers. Study results and limitations: The CD4+ and CD8+ T cells in the blood had expanded clonally by week 6 at 0.1 to 3.0 mg/kg.

The CDR3 is made up of 13 amino acids. Germline V gene lookup returns CDR1 WSHSY and CDR2 SAAADI. V was pared by 6 bases and J by 4 bases, with 12 bases between. This sequence joins TRBV10-2 and TRBJ2-5, with D perhaps assigned TRBD1 or TRBD2 (5 bases each). The source of this sequence is an adult with an advanced solid tumor such as melanoma, head and neck, liver or kidney cancer. Sequenced material: CD4+ or CD8+ T cells sorted from blood, taken in a trial of the OX40 agonist ivuxolimab. This CDR3 is CASRYGDLETQYF. The CDR3 DNA follows: TGCGCCAGCAGGTACGGGGACCTAGAGACCCAGTACTTC.